The sequence of this TCR beta chain was determined in a study of T cells in Graves' hyperthyroidism and ophthalmopathy. Whole-study results and caveats: The model made its ophthalmopathy prediction, and onset followed a median roughly six months later. Patients with ophthalmopathy were separated from those with stable hyperthyroidism by a 13 V-J model.

Based on clinical symptoms, serum thyroxine and TRAb, thyroid ultrasound and orbital computed tomography, diagnoses were reached. The J segment lost 7 bases and the V segment lost 7 bases, leaving 10 bases of the junction unmatched. CDR3 size: 14 residues. It was RNA transcripts that yielded the amplified TCR beta CDR3 regions. Primed by the HTBI set, a first-round RT-PCR was run on the TCR CDR3. TCRdb re-derived calls from the multiplex PCR reads in MiXCR, one entry per CDR3 protein. The repertoire includes 300,000 to 400,000 distinct CDR3 sequences, 15% to 20% of them detected once, and 40% sits in the top ten. On this clonotype: Its target is not known.

The clonotype was recovered from a man aged 18 to 30 with Graves' ophthalmopathy. Sequencing was performed on blood. V gene TRBV12-3 or TRBV12-4 combines with J gene TRBJ1-5; 7 nucleotides align to TRBD1. The CDR3 nucleotides are TGTGCCAGCACCCGTTCAGGGGGATGGCAGCCCCAGCATTTT. It encodes CASTRSGGWQPQHF.